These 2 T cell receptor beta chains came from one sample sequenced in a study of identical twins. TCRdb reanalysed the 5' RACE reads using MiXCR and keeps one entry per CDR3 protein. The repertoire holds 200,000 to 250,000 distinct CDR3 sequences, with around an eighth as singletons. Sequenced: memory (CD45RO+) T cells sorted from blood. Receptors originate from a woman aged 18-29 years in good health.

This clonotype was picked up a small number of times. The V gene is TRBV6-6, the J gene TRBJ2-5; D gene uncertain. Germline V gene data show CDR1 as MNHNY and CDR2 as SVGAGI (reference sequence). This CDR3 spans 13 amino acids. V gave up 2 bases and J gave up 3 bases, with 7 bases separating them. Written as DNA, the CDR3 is TGTGCCAGCAGTTACGCAGCAGAAGAGACCCAGTACTTC. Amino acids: CASSYAAEETQYF.

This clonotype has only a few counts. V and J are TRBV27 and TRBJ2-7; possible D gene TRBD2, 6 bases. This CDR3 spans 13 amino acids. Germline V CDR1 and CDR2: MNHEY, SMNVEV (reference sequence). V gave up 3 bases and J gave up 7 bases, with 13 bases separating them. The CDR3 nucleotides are TGTGCCAGCAGTTTTGGGGCGGCGGGAGAGCAGTACTTC. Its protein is CASSFGAAGEQYF.